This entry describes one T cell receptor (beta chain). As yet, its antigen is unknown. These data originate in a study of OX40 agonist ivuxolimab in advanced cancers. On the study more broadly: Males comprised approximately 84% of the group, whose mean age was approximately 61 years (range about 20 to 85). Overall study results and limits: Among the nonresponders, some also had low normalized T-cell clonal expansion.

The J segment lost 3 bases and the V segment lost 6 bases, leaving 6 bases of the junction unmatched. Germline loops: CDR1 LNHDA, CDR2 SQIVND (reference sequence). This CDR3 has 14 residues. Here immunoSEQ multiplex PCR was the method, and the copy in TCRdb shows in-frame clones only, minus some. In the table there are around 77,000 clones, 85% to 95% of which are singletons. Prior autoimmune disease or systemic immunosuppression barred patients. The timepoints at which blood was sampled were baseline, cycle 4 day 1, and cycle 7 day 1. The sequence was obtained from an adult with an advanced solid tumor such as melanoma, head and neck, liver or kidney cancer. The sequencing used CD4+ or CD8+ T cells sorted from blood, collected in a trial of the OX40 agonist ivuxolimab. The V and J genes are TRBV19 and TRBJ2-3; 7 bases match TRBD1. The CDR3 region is CASSDREGTDTQYF. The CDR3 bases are TGTGCCAGTAGCGACAGGGAAGGGACAGATACGCAGTATTTT.